Sequencing of this T cell receptor beta chain was carried out in a study of blood T cell repertoires in COVID-19. Study overall: Italy, Spain and the United States were the sources of the convalescent and acute COVID-19 samples.

Here immunoSEQ multiplex PCR was the method, and the copy in TCRdb shows in-frame clones only, minus some. The sample has 100,000 or so clones; more than 70% are singletons. V was clipped by 5 bases and J by 8 bases; unmatched bases: 16. CDR1 SGHVS and CDR2 FQNEAQ come from the germline V gene. The CDR3 is 17 amino acids. Sequenced sample: peripheral blood. The receptor comes from a man in his sixties with acute or convalescent COVID-19. The rearrangement uses TRBV7-8 and TRBJ1-2; TRBD1 matches at 11 bases. DNA of the CDR3: TGTGCCAGCAGCCCTAGGGACAGGGGGAAAAACGGTTACGGCTACACCTTC. It specifies CASSPRDRGKNGYGYTF. The variable domain in full, with the rest retrieved from reference TRBV7-8 and TRBJ1-2, is GAGVSQSPRYKVAKRGQDVALRCDPISGHVSLFWYQQALGQGPEFLTYFQNEAQLDKSGLPSDRFFAERPEGSVSTLKIQRTQQEDSAVYLCASSPRDRGKNGYGYTFGSGTRLTVV.